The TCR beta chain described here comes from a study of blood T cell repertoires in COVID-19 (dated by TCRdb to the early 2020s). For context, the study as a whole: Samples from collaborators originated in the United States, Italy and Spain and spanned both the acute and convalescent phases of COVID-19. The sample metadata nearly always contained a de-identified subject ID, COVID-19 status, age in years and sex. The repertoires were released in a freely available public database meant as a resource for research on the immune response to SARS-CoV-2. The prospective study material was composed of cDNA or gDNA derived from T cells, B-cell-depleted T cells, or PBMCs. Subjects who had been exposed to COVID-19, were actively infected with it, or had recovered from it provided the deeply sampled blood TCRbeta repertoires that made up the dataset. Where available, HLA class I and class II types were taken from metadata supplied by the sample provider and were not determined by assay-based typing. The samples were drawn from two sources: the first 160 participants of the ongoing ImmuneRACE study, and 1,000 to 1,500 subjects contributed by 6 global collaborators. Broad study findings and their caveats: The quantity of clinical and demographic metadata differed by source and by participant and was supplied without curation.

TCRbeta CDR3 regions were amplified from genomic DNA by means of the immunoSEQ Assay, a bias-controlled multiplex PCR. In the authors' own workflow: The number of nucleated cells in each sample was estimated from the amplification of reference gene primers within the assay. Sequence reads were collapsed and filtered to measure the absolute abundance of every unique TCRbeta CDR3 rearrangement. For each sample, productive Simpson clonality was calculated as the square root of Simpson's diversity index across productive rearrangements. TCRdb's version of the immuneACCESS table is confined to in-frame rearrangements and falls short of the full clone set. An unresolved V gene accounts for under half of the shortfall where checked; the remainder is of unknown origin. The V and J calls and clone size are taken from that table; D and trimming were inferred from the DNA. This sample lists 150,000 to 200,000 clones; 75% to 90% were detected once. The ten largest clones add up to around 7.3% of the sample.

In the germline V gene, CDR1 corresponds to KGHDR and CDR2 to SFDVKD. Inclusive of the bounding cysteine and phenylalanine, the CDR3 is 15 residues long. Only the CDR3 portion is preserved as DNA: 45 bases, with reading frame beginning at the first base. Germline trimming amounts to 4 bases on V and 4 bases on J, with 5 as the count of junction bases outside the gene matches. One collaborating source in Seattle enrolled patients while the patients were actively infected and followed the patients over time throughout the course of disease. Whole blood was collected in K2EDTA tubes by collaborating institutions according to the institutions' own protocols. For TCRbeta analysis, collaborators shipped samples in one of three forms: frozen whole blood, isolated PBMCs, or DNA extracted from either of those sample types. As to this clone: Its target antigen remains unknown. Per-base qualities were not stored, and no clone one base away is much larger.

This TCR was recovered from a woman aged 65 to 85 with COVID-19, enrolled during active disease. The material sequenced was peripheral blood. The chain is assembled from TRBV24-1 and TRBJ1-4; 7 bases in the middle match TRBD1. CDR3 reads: CATSELQGGNEKLFF. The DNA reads TGTGCCACCAGTGAGCTGCAGGGGGGTAATGAAAAACTGTTTTTT.